This entry lists 27 T cell receptor beta chains sequenced from one sample in a study of graft-versus-host responses after intestinal transplantation. Processing released intraepithelial and lamina propria lymphocytes from the graft tissue. Repertoires were generated with immunoSEQ multiplex PCR, while TCRdb's copy carries only in-frame clones and drops some. This table has about 12,000 clones, about three quarters appearing once. Source: ileum tissue, taken around 150 days after intestinal transplantation. These receptors all stem from a human patient who received an intestinal transplant, so some T cells may come from the graft donor.

The chain links TRBV5-1 to TRBJ2-5; 10 bases match TRBD1. V was pared by 0 bases and J by 7 bases, with 9 bases of the junction left unmatched. Germline V gene data show CDR1 as SGHRS and CDR2 as YFSETQ. CDR3 length equals 16 residues. CDR3 coding DNA: TGCGCCAGCAGCTTGGCTTCTGGGACAGGGGTTGGGACCCAGTACTTC. This gives the protein CASSLASGTGVGTQYF.

By its share, this clone is medium-sized. CDR3 in DNA: TGTGCCAGTAGGCGGCGGATCAATCAGCCCCAGCATTTT. Translated: CASRRRINQPQHF. V is TRBV19 and J is TRBJ1-5; D remains ambiguous. This CDR3 contains 13 residues. With 6 bases removed from V and 3 bases from J, the gap between germline ends came to 9 bases. Germline V CDR1 and CDR2: LNHDA, SQIVND (reference sequence). Supplemented by reference TRBV19 and TRBJ1-5, the full variable domain reads DGGITQSPKYLFRKEGQNVTLSCEQNLNHDAMYWYRQDPGQGLRLIYYSQIVNDFQKGDIAEGYSVSREKKESFPLTVTSAQKNPTAFYLCASRRRINQPQHFGDGTRLSIL.

The CDR3 reads CASSYKVEAGEQYF. The CDR3 region has the DNA TGTGCCAGCAGTTACAAGGTTGAGGCTGGCGAGCAGTACTTC. The rearrangement uses TRBV6-5 and TRBJ2-7; D gene ambiguous. CDR3 length equals 14 residues. Per the germline V gene, CDR1 is MNHEY and CDR2 is SVGAGI. Trimming shortened V by 2 bases and J by 6 bases, and 14 bases separated the two germline ends.

V is TRBV25-1 and J is TRBJ1-2; no reliable D call. V shed 1 base and J shed 2 bases, with 2 bases lying between them. Germline values: CDR1 MGHDK, CDR2 SYGVNS. This CDR3 has 12 amino acids. The CDR3 loop reads CASSESNYGYTF. The DNA of the CDR3 is TGTGCCAGCAGTGAATCAAACTATGGCTACACCTTC.

V and J are TRBV11-2 and TRBJ1-6; D gene unclear. CDR3 size: 16 residues. V lost 1 base, J lost 3 bases, and 10 bases lay in between. Germline V gene data show CDR1 as SGHAT and CDR2 as FQNNGV. The CDR3 coding sequence is TGTGCCAGCAGCTTAGGGTGGGCTCGCTATAATTCACCCCTCCACTTT. This codes for CASSLGWARYNSPLHF.

V gene TRBV7-8 combines with J gene TRBJ1-1, with D perhaps TRBD1 (6 bases). CDR1 and CDR2 (germline): SGHVS, FQNEAQ. With 1 base removed from V and 4 bases from J, the gap between germline ends came to 7 bases. This CDR3 has 13 amino acids. The CDR3 nucleotides read TGTGCCAGCAGCTTAGGAGGGGGCACTGAAGCTTTCTTT. Translated, it gives CASSLGGGTEAFF.

The gene calls are TRBV11-3 and TRBJ2-7; possibly TRBD2 for D (5 bases). The CDR3 is made up of 14 amino acids. CDR1 SGHNT and CDR2 YENEEA come from the germline V gene. V gave up 5 bases and J gave up 3 bases, with 14 bases separating them. DNA for the CDR3: TGTGCCAGCAGCCAAAGGGAGCACCTCTACGAGCAGTACTTC. It encodes CASSQREHLYEQYF.

This chain uses TRBV11-2 with TRBJ2-1; 7 bases are a match to TRBD2. The CDR3 length is 15 residues. V shed 1 base and J 4 bases; nucleotides not matched to a gene: 4. The germline V gene encodes CDR1 SGHAT and CDR2 FQNNGV. This CDR3 reads CASSLVGGDYNEQFF. CDR3 bases: TGTGCCAGCAGCTTAGTGGGGGGGGATTACAATGAGCAGTTCTTC.

CDR3 sequence: CASSFRGGGSQPQHF. Written as DNA, the CDR3 is TGTGCCAGCAGTTTTAGGGGGGGCGGGAGTCAGCCCCAGCATTTT. The genes are TRBV28 and TRBJ1-5; weak D call: TRBD1 (6 bases). This CDR3 spans 15 amino acids. Trimming removed 3 bases from V and 6 bases from J, with 15 bases in between. CDR1 is MDHEN, CDR2 SYDVKM, per germline.

The chain couples TRBV13 to TRBJ2-3, with TRBD2 matching over 8 bases. The ends lost 4 bases at V and 6 bases at J; junction bases unmatched: 9. Germline CDR1 is PRHDT and CDR2 is FYEKMQ (reference sequence). This CDR3 region has 15 residues. The CDR3 here is CASSSRAGAGDTQYF. CDR3 coding DNA: TGTGCCAGCAGCTCCCGAGCGGGGGCCGGGGATACGCAGTATTTT.

The chain has TRBV4-1 and TRBJ1-6; maybe TRBD1 (6 bases). Germline assignment: CDR1 MGHRA and CDR2 YSYEKL. The CDR3 runs to 15 residues. The germline V and J ends were trimmed by 3 bases and 7 bases, with 13 bases remaining between them. CDR3 bases: TGCGCCAGCAGCCACATCGACAGGCTCAATTCACCCCTCCACTTT. Its protein is CASSHIDRLNSPLHF.

The genes are TRBV7-2 and TRBJ2-3, with 11 bases fitting TRBD2. Germline loops: CDR1 SGHTA, CDR2 FQGNSA. The CDR3 contains 14 residues. J lost 4 bases, V lost 3 bases, and 0 bases had no gene match. The DNA for the CDR3 is TGTGCCAGCAGCTTTAGCGGGGGGGCAGATACGCAGTATTTT. Residues: CASSFSGGADTQYF.

This rearrangement joins TRBV6-5 to TRBJ1-1; a weak D match, TRBD1 (5 bases). Per the germline V gene, CDR1 is MNHEY and CDR2 is SVGAGI. Trimming left V 6 bases short and J 2 bases short, with 13 bases between. The CDR3 loop spans 14 amino acids. CDR3 nucleotide sequence: TGTGCCAGCAGCTCCGACAGCGTCAACACTGAAGCTTTCTTT. Protein sequence: CASSSDSVNTEAFF.

This clone was observed a single time. The J gene is TRBJ1-2, the V gene TRBV14; TRBD1 might be the D (5 bases). The V gene lost 5 bases and the J gene lost 8 bases, with 21 bases spanning the gap. Germline-derived CDR1 and CDR2 are SGHDN and FVKESK. CDR3 length equals 15 residues. The CDR3 loop is CASSSQGLRGDGYTF. The CDR3 bases are TGTGCCAGCAGCAGCCAAGGTCTCCGGGGGGACGGCTACACCTTC. The full variable domain, with the rest looked up from reference TRBV14 and TRBJ1-2, is EAGVTQFPSHSVIEKGQTVTLRCDPISGHDNLYWYRRVMGKEIKFLLHFVKESKQDESGMPNNRFLAERTGGTYSTLKVQPAELEDSGVYFCASSSQGLRGDGYTFGSGTRLTVV.

The V and J genes are TRBV21-1 and TRBJ2-7; the table's D call, TRBD1, was not checked against the DNA. TRBV21-1 is shown as a pseudogene. There are 16 residues in the CDR3. CDR3 protein: CASGKSQDPSSYEQYF. In nucleotides, the CDR3 is TGTGCCAGCGGAAAGTCACAGGACCCAAGCTCCTACGAGCAGTACTTC.

This chain connects TRBV2 to TRBJ1-1; D remains unclear. Deletions cut 6 bases from V and 10 bases from J, with 18 bases between. Germline CDR1 reads SNHLY; CDR2 reads FYNNEI. CDR3 size: 13 residues. As DNA, the CDR3 is TGTGCCAGCAGGTCGGGTCCGTCCCAAGGAGCTTTCTTT. It yields the protein CASRSGPSQGAFF. The whole variable domain, filled in from reference TRBV2 and TRBJ1-1, reads EPEVTQTPSHQVTQMGQEVILRCVPISNHLYFYWYRQILGQKVEFLVSFYNNEISEKSEIFDDQFSVERPDGSNFTLKIRSTKLEDSAMYFCASRSGPSQGAFFGQGTRLTVV.

The CDR3 bases are TGTGCCATCAGTGTGGATCGGGGTAGCACCTACAATGAGCAGTTCTTC. Its protein is CAISVDRGSTYNEQFF. The V and J genes are TRBV10-3 and TRBJ2-1; TRBD2 is a possible D gene (5 bases). V shed 4 bases and J shed 2 bases, with 15 bases lying between them. From germline, CDR1 is ENHRY and CDR2 SYGVKD. This CDR3 comprises 16 residues.

This clone showed up just once. The chain links TRBV7-2 to TRBJ2-1, with 12 bases aligning to TRBD2. The CDR3 covers 16 residues. The trim removed 5 bases at V and 4 bases at J, leaving 6 bases unmatched. CDR1 and CDR2 (germline): SGHTA, FQGNSA. CDR3 nucleotide sequence: TGTGCCAGCAGCCCTAGCGGGGGGGCCCTTTACAATGAGCAGTTCTTC. This encodes CASSPSGGALYNEQFF.

A few counts support this clone. Other DNA sequences from this sample encode an identical CDR3 as well. V usage is TRBV6-1 and J usage is TRBJ1-1; TRBD1 aligns across 9 bases. The CDR3 consists of 14 residues. Germline loops: CDR1 MNHNS, CDR2 SASEGT. J gave up 4 bases and V 3 bases, and 3 bases lay outside the gene matches. The CDR3 DNA sequence: TGTGCCAGCAGTGATGGGACAGGGCCCACTGAAGCTTTCTTT. As protein: CASSDGTGPTEAFF.

The chain combines TRBV5-1 with TRBJ2-7; perhaps TRBD2 as D (6 bases). Per the germline V gene, CDR1 is SGHRS and CDR2 is YFSETQ. V was clipped by 0 bases and J by 2 bases, with 9 bases between them. The CDR3 spans 14 residues. The CDR3 sequence: CASSLDPGAYEQYF. The CDR3 bases are TGCGCCAGCAGCTTGGATCCGGGGGCCTACGAGCAGTACTTC.

This chain joins TRBV9 and TRBJ2-5, with 13 bases that match TRBD2. The V segment lost 4 bases and the J segment 4 bases; nucleotides outside the gene matches: 4. The CDR3 length is 15 residues. Per germline, CDR1 SGDLS and CDR2 YYNGEE. CDR3 in DNA: TGTGCCAGCAGCCCCCGACTAGCGGGAGGAGAGACCCAGTACTTC. It specifies CASSPRLAGGETQYF. Filled out from reference TRBV9 and TRBJ2-5, the complete variable domain reads DSGVTQTPKHLITATGQRVTLRCSPRSGDLSVYWYQQSLDQGLQFLIQYYNGEERAKGNILERFSAQQFPDLHSELNLSSLELGDSALYFCASSPRLAGGETQYFGPGTRLLVL.

This clone was counted a single time. This chain connects TRBV18 to TRBJ1-2; D is possibly TRBD1 (6 bases). This CDR3 is built from 15 residues. Germline assignment: CDR1 KGHSH and CDR2 LQKENI. V was pared by 3 bases and J by 8 bases, with 19 bases between. CDR3 DNA sequence: TGTGCCAGCTCACCGGAGATCTACAGGGAAGGAGGCTACACCTTC. This codes for CASSPEIYREGGYTF.

The rearrangement uses TRBV27 and TRBJ1-5, with 9 positions matching TRBD1. Per the germline V gene, CDR1 is MNHEY and CDR2 is SMNVEV (reference sequence). The CDR3 contains 15 residues. J lost 5 bases, V lost 8 bases, and 10 bases had no gene match. The DNA for the CDR3 is TGTGCCAGCGGTCCGGGACAGGGATCTCATCAGCCCCAGCATTTT. It specifies CASGPGQGSHQPQHF.

The chain uses TRBV19 and TRBJ1-1; no reliable D call. Trimming removed 2 bases at V and 1 base at J, with 8 bases between. This CDR3 contains 14 residues. Germline CDR1 LNHDA, CDR2 SQIVND (reference sequence). The CDR3 reads CASSIRQRNTEAFF. The CDR3 DNA is TGTGCCAGTAGTATAAGGCAGCGGAACACTGAAGCTTTCTTT.

In this sample, this clone turned up once. This chain connects TRBV5-1 to TRBJ2-3, with 7 positions matching TRBD2. Looked up from germline, CDR1 is SGHRS and CDR2 is YFSETQ. This CDR3 contains 15 residues. The J segment lost 1 base and the V segment lost 2 bases, leaving 4 bases of the junction unmatched. The CDR3 DNA is TGCGCCAGCAGCTTCGGGGGGAGAGGCACAGATACGCAGTATTTT. This encodes CASSFGGRGTDTQYF.

This rearrangement joins TRBV7-2 to TRBJ1-3; unclear D gene. The CDR3 totals 15 residues. CDR1 and CDR2 from the germline V gene are SGHTA and FQGNSA. Deletions cut 1 base from V and 2 bases from J, with 9 bases between. CDR3 region: CASSLGPSPGNTIYF. CDR3 sequence (DNA): TGTGCCAGCAGCTTAGGGCCCTCCCCTGGAAACACCATATATTTT.

V and J are TRBV5-1 and TRBJ1-2; 10 nucleotides align to TRBD1. V shed 4 bases and J 3 bases; nucleotides not matched to a gene: 6. The CDR3 runs to 15 residues. Germline V gives CDR1 SGHRS, CDR2 YFSETQ. The CDR3 is CASSQTGGRYYGYTF. CDR3 DNA: TGCGCCAGCAGCCAGACAGGGGGCAGATACTATGGCTACACCTTC. The full variable domain, in which reference TRBV5-1 and TRBJ1-2 provide the parts outside the CDR3, is KAGVTQTPRYLIKTRGQQVTLSCSPISGHRSVSWYQQTPGQGLQFLFEYFSETQRNKGNFPGRFSGRQFSNSRSEMNVSTLELGDSALYLCASSQTGGRYYGYTFGSGTRLTVV.